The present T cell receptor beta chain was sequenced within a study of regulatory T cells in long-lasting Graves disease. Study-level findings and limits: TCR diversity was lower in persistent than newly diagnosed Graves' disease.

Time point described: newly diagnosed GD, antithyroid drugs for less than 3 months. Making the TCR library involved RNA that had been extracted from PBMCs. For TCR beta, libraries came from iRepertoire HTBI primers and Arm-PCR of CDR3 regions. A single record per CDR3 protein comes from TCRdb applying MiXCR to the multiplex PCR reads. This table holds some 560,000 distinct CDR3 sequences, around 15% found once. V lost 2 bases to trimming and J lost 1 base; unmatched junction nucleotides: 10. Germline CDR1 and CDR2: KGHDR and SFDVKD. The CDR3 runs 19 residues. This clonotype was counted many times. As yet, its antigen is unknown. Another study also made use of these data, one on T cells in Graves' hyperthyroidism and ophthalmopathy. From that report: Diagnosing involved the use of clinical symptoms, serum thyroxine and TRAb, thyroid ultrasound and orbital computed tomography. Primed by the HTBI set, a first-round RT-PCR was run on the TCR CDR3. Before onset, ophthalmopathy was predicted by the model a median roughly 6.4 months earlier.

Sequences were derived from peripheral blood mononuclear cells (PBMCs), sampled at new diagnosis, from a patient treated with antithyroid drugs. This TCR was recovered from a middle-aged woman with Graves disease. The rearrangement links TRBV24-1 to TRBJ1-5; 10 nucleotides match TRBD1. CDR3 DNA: TGTGCCACCAGTGATTCCCCCGCGACAGGGGGCTGGAGCAATCAGCCCCAGCATTTT. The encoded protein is CATSDSPATGGWSNQPQHF.